The 28 T cell receptor beta chains presented below share a single source sample, sequenced in a study of radiation and T cells in renal cell carcinoma. Time point of the sample: blood 4 weeks post-SBRT, at nephrectomy. The treatment denotes: 15 Gy SBRT to primary tumor, nephrectomy 4 weeks later. Clones were read by immunoSEQ multiplex PCR, and TCRdb kept only the in-frame ones, dropping some. This sample carries approximately 83,000 clones, 85% of them seen once, and the ten largest clones take approximately 9.6%. The starting material was blood, obtained from a patient whose treatment included radiotherapy and nephrectomy. The source of these receptors is a man in his fifties with renal cell carcinoma.

The chain has TRBV4-3 and TRBJ2-7; 13 bases fit TRBD2. V gave up 3 bases and J gave up 5 bases; unmatched junction bases: 25. CDR1 is LGHNA, CDR2 YSLEER, per germline. The CDR3 spans 22 residues. CDR3 loop: CASSQVLWTEGLAGDKYHEQYF. The CDR3 nucleotides read TGCGCCAGCAGCCAGGTACTCTGGACCGAAGGACTAGCGGGGGACAAATACCACGAGCAGTACTTC.

This rearrangement joins TRBV7-2 to TRBJ1-2, with D maybe TRBD1 (5 bases). CDR1 is SGHTA and CDR2 is FQGNSA in the germline V gene. This CDR3 has 15 residues. V shed 5 bases and J shed 9 bases, with 22 bases lying between them. The CDR3 here is CASSQDRILEGRYTF. CDR3 nucleotide sequence: TGTGCCAGCAGCCAAGACAGAATCCTCGAAGGGCGCTACACCTTC.

The chain is built from TRBV2 and TRBJ2-1; TRBD2 matches 8 bases. This CDR3 contains 16 residues. The germline V gene encodes CDR1 SNHLY and CDR2 FYNNEI. J was trimmed by 1 base and V by 6 bases; bases with no gene match: 8. The chain's CDR3 is CASRTSGRPSYNEQFF. The CDR3 bases are TGTGCCAGCAGGACCAGCGGGAGACCGTCCTACAATGAGCAGTTCTTC.

The rearrangement joins TRBV18 to TRBJ1-6; 10 bases are a match to TRBD1. V lost 3 bases to trimming and J lost 7 bases; unmatched junction nucleotides: 6. CDR3 length equals 16 residues. The germline V gene has CDR1 KGHSH and CDR2 LQKENI. The CDR3 here is CASSPRPGQGNSPLHF. The CDR3 bases are TGTGCCAGCTCACCGAGACCGGGACAGGGGAATTCACCCCTCCACTTT.

The chain is built from TRBV28 and TRBJ1-1, with 7 bases fitting TRBD1. This CDR3 spans 15 amino acids. With 4 bases clipped from V and 11 bases from J, the junction kept 16 bases outside the gene matches. The germline V gene encodes CDR1 MDHEN and CDR2 SYDVKM. CDR3 region: CASSSPFDRAAIAFF. In nucleotides, the CDR3 is TGTGCCAGCAGTTCCCCTTTCGACAGGGCGGCGATCGCTTTCTTT.

The chain joins TRBV14 to TRBJ2-1; D call uncertain. Trimming pared 1 base from V and 14 bases from J, leaving 12 bases between. The CDR3 is 12 amino acids. The germline gives CDR1 SGHDN, CDR2 FVKESK. CDR3 in amino acids: CASSQGPSQEFF. In nucleotides, the CDR3 is TGTGCCAGCAGCCAAGGTCCATCCCAGGAGTTCTTC.

The chain couples TRBV2 to TRBJ1-2; D gene unclear. The germline gives CDR1 SNHLY, CDR2 FYNNEI. Between the trimmed V and J ends, which lost 3 bases and 5 bases, there was a span of 10 bases. The CDR3 has 13 amino acids. CDR3 DNA: TGTGCCAGCAGTGATGAGACGAAGTATGGCTACACCTTC. Amino acids: CASSDETKYGYTF.

This sequence joins TRBV5-1 and TRBJ1-2; 7 nucleotides agree with TRBD1. CDR3 length: 13 amino acids. J lost 5 bases, V lost 4 bases, and 5 bases had no gene match. Looked up from germline, CDR1 is SGHRS and CDR2 is YFSETQ. The CDR3 region is CASSGDSGYGYTF. In nucleotides, the CDR3 is TGCGCCAGCAGCGGGGACAGCGGGTATGGCTACACCTTC.

The genes are TRBV5-1 and TRBJ1-4, with a possible D match to TRBD1 (6 bases). The CDR3 sequence is 14 residues long. Per the germline V gene, CDR1 is SGHRS and CDR2 is YFSETQ. Trimming left V 3 bases short and J 8 bases short, with 14 bases between. The CDR3 DNA sequence: TGCGCCAGCAGCTCGGGGGGCGGCCAGGAAAAACTGTTTTTT. It is translated as CASSSGGGQEKLFF.

The chain has TRBV7-8 and TRBJ2-3; 12 bases match TRBD1. The germline gives CDR1 SGHVS, CDR2 FQNEAQ. The V and J ends lost 5 bases and 3 bases, in that order; junction bases with no gene match: 6. The CDR3 has 16 residues. DNA for the CDR3: TGTGCCAGCAGCGTGAAGGGACAGGGGGCAACAGATACGCAGTATTTT. It is translated as CASSVKGQGATDTQYF.

The CDR3 sequence is CASSYSFSRGSYEQYF. The DNA of the CDR3 is TGTGCCAGCAGTTACTCCTTCTCCAGGGGCTCCTACGAGCAGTACTTC. The chain is built from TRBV6-5 and TRBJ2-7; possible D gene TRBD1, 6 bases. The germline V and J ends were trimmed by 0 bases and 0 bases, with 12 bases remaining between them. Germline CDR1 MNHEY, CDR2 SVGAGI. This CDR3 spans 16 amino acids.

This chain joins TRBV4-3 and TRBJ2-3, with D unresolved. Germline V CDR1 and CDR2: LGHNA, YSLEER. Trimming cost V 0 bases and J 0 bases, with 13 bases left between them. The CDR3 contains 17 residues. Written as DNA, the CDR3 is TGCGCCAGCAGCCAAGACTGGCGTGGGTATAGCACAGATACGCAGTATTTT. Protein: CASSQDWRGYSTDTQYF.

The CDR3 bases are TGTGCCAGCTCACCCCTGGACGGAAGCACAGATACGCAGTATTTT. Protein product: CASSPLDGSTDTQYF. This sequence joins TRBV18 and TRBJ2-3, with no clear D. Germline CDR1 and CDR2: KGHSH and LQKENI. The CDR3 has 15 amino acids. Trimming pared 3 bases from V and 0 bases from J, leaving 10 bases between.

V gene TRBV5-6 combines with J gene TRBJ2-2; D not resolved. This CDR3 region has 12 residues. Per germline, CDR1 SGHDT and CDR2 YYEEEE. Deletions cut 7 bases from V and 6 bases from J, with 10 bases between. CDR3 DNA sequence: TGTGCCAGCCAACTCTCATCCGGGGAGCTGTTTTTT. It is translated as CASQLSSGELFF. The entire variable domain, with the rest obtained from reference TRBV5-6 and TRBJ2-2, is as follows: DAGVTQSPTHLIKTRGQQVTLRCSPKSGHDTVSWYQQALGQGPQFIFQYYEEEERQRGNFPDRFSGHQFPNYSSELNVNALLLGDSALYLCASQLSSGELFFGEGSRLTVL.

This chain links TRBV19 with TRBJ2-5, with a weak D call TRBD2 (6 bases). This CDR3 comprises 13 residues. Germline loops: CDR1 LNHDA, CDR2 SQIVND (reference sequence). Trimming removed 4 bases from V and 2 bases from J, with 8 bases in between. The CDR3 coding sequence is TGTGCCAGTAGTAGGAGGGCACAAGAGACCCAGTACTTC. Its translation: CASSRRAQETQYF. Supplemented by reference TRBV19 and TRBJ2-5, the full variable domain reads DGGITQSPKYLFRKEGQNVTLSCEQNLNHDAMYWYRQDPGQGLRLIYYSQIVNDFQKGDIAEGYSVSREKKESFPLTVTSAQKNPTAFYLCASSRRAQETQYFGPGTRLLVL.

This chain links TRBV6-1 with TRBJ2-5; D possibly matches TRBD1 or TRBD2 (5 bases each). The CDR3 contains 15 residues. Germline V CDR1 and CDR2: MNHNS, SASEGT. Trimming left V 4 bases short and J 5 bases short, with 17 bases between. The CDR3 is CASSGGTSLGETQYF. CDR3 bases: TGTGCCAGCAGTGGTGGGACCAGCCTTGGGGAGACCCAGTACTTC.

CDR3 in amino acids: CASSPRQGRSSPLHF. As DNA, the CDR3 is TGTGCCAGCAGCCCCCGACAGGGTCGATCCTCACCCCTCCACTTT. The rearrangement joins TRBV7-8 to TRBJ1-6, with 7 nucleotides matching TRBD1. The CDR3 is 15 residues long. From germline, CDR1 is SGHVS and CDR2 FQNEAQ. After removal of 5 bases from V and 10 bases from J, the junction contained 11 bases not matched to a gene.

J is TRBJ2-2 and V is TRBV2; possible D gene TRBD2, 5 bases. Trimming took 1 base from V and 7 from J, leaving 7 bases between them. The CDR3 length is 13 residues. Germline CDR1 and CDR2: SNHLY and FYNNEI. The CDR3 nucleotides read TGTGCCAGCAGTGAAGTTAGCGACGGGGAGCTGTTTTTT. Amino acids: CASSEVSDGELFF.

J is TRBJ2-2 and V is TRBV9; D is unresolved. V was trimmed by 5 bases and J by 8 bases, leaving 10 bases between them. Germline CDR1 reads SGDLS; CDR2 reads YYNGEE. The CDR3 has 12 residues. For the CDR3, the DNA is TGTGCCAGCAGTGAAGCGTGGGGGGAGCTGTTTTTT. Translation: CASSEAWGELFF.

The J gene is TRBJ2-7, the V gene TRBV4-3, with TRBD1 identical over 9 bases. J lost 6 bases, V lost 2 bases, and 11 bases had no gene match. Germline V gene data show CDR1 as LGHNA and CDR2 as YSLEER. The CDR3 has 16 amino acids. DNA for the CDR3: TGCGCCAGCAGCCAAATACTCTCCGGGACAGGGTCCGAGCAGTACTTC. The encoded protein is CASSQILSGTGSEQYF.

This rearrangement joins TRBV5-1 to TRBJ1-5, with TRBD1 as a possible D gene (6 bases). Trimming stripped 0 bases from V and 3 bases from J, with 7 bases between. The CDR3 sequence is 14 residues long. In germline, CDR1 is SGHRS, CDR2 YFSETQ. The CDR3 here is CASSLGTDNQPQHF. The CDR3 coding sequence is TGCGCCAGCAGCTTGGGGACAGACAATCAGCCCCAGCATTTT. The full variable domain, in which reference TRBV5-1 and TRBJ1-5 provide the parts outside the CDR3, is KAGVTQTPRYLIKTRGQQVTLSCSPISGHRSVSWYQQTPGQGLQFLFEYFSETQRNKGNFPGRFSGRQFSNSRSEMNVSTLELGDSALYLCASSLGTDNQPQHFGDGTRLSIL.

The rearrangement joins TRBV5-1 to TRBJ1-3; 12 nucleotides agree with TRBD1. V was clipped by 5 bases and J by 4 bases; unmatched bases: 10. Germline CDR1 reads SGHRS; CDR2 reads YFSETQ. This CDR3 contains 17 residues. The CDR3 spells CASSPGQGALSGNTIYF. In DNA form, the CDR3 reads TGCGCCAGCAGTCCGGGACAGGGGGCTCTGTCCGGAAACACCATATATTTT.

The chain uses TRBV7-9 and TRBJ1-5; TRBD1 aligns across 7 bases. The junction had 2 bases not matched to a gene; V was cut back by 3 bases and J by 6 bases. Germline values: CDR1 SEHNR, CDR2 FQNEAQ (reference sequence). The CDR3 totals 13 residues. The CDR3 sequence: CASSFEGAQPQHF. The CDR3 coding sequence is TGTGCCAGCAGCTTTGAGGGGGCTCAGCCCCAGCATTTT. The full variable domain, with the rest looked up from reference TRBV7-9 and TRBJ1-5, is DTGVSQNPRHKITKRGQNVTFRCDPISEHNRLYWYRQTLGQGPEFLTYFQNEAQLEKSRLLSDRFSAERPKGSFSTLEIQRTEQGDSAMYLCASSFEGAQPQHFGDGTRLSIL.

A remark on this clone: The sample holds other DNA sequences that translate to the same CDR3. The rearrangement joins TRBV5-4 to TRBJ2-5; the D is unclear. V lost 4 bases and J lost 1, with 5 bases in between. CDR1 is SGHNT and CDR2 is YYREEE in the germline V gene (reference sequence). The CDR3 consists of 12 residues. The CDR3 region is CASSAPQETQYF. CDR3 DNA sequence: TGTGCCAGCAGCGCCCCCCAAGAGACCCAGTACTTC.

The chain joins TRBV6-5 to TRBJ2-1; a possible D gene is TRBD1 (5 bases). V was pared by 4 bases and J by 5 bases, with 9 bases between. The CDR3 covers 13 residues. Germline lookup yields CDR1 MNHEY and CDR2 SVGAGI. The CDR3, as DNA: TGTGCCAGCAGTTGGGGCGGCAACAATGAGCAGTTCTTC. This sequence encodes CASSWGGNNEQFF.

The V call is TRBV2, the J call TRBJ1-4; 9 bases map to TRBD1. The CDR3 length is 14 residues. The V and J ends lost 7 bases and 8 bases, in that order; junction bases with no gene match: 8. CDR1 is SNHLY and CDR2 is FYNNEI in the germline V gene. CDR3 sequence: CASTGTGTREKLFF. CDR3 coding DNA: TGTGCCAGCACCGGGACAGGGACTCGGGAAAAACTGTTTTTT.

This chain joins TRBV18 and TRBJ2-5, with 7 bases fitting TRBD1. The germline gives CDR1 KGHSH, CDR2 LQKENI. The ends lost 3 bases at V and 1 base at J; junction bases unmatched: 5. The CDR3 consists of 15 residues. The CDR3 bases are TGTGCCAGCTCACCTAACCCAGGGGGCCAAGAGACCCAGTACTTC. As protein: CASSPNPGGQETQYF.

J is TRBJ1-6 and V is TRBV5-1; D unresolved. With 0 bases removed from V and 5 bases from J, the gap between germline ends came to 9 bases. Germline-derived CDR1 and CDR2 are SGHRS and YFSETQ. There are 15 residues in the CDR3. The CDR3 bases are TGCGCCAGCAGCTTGGAAGGGCAACATAATTCACCCCTCCACTTT. As protein: CASSLEGQHNSPLHF.